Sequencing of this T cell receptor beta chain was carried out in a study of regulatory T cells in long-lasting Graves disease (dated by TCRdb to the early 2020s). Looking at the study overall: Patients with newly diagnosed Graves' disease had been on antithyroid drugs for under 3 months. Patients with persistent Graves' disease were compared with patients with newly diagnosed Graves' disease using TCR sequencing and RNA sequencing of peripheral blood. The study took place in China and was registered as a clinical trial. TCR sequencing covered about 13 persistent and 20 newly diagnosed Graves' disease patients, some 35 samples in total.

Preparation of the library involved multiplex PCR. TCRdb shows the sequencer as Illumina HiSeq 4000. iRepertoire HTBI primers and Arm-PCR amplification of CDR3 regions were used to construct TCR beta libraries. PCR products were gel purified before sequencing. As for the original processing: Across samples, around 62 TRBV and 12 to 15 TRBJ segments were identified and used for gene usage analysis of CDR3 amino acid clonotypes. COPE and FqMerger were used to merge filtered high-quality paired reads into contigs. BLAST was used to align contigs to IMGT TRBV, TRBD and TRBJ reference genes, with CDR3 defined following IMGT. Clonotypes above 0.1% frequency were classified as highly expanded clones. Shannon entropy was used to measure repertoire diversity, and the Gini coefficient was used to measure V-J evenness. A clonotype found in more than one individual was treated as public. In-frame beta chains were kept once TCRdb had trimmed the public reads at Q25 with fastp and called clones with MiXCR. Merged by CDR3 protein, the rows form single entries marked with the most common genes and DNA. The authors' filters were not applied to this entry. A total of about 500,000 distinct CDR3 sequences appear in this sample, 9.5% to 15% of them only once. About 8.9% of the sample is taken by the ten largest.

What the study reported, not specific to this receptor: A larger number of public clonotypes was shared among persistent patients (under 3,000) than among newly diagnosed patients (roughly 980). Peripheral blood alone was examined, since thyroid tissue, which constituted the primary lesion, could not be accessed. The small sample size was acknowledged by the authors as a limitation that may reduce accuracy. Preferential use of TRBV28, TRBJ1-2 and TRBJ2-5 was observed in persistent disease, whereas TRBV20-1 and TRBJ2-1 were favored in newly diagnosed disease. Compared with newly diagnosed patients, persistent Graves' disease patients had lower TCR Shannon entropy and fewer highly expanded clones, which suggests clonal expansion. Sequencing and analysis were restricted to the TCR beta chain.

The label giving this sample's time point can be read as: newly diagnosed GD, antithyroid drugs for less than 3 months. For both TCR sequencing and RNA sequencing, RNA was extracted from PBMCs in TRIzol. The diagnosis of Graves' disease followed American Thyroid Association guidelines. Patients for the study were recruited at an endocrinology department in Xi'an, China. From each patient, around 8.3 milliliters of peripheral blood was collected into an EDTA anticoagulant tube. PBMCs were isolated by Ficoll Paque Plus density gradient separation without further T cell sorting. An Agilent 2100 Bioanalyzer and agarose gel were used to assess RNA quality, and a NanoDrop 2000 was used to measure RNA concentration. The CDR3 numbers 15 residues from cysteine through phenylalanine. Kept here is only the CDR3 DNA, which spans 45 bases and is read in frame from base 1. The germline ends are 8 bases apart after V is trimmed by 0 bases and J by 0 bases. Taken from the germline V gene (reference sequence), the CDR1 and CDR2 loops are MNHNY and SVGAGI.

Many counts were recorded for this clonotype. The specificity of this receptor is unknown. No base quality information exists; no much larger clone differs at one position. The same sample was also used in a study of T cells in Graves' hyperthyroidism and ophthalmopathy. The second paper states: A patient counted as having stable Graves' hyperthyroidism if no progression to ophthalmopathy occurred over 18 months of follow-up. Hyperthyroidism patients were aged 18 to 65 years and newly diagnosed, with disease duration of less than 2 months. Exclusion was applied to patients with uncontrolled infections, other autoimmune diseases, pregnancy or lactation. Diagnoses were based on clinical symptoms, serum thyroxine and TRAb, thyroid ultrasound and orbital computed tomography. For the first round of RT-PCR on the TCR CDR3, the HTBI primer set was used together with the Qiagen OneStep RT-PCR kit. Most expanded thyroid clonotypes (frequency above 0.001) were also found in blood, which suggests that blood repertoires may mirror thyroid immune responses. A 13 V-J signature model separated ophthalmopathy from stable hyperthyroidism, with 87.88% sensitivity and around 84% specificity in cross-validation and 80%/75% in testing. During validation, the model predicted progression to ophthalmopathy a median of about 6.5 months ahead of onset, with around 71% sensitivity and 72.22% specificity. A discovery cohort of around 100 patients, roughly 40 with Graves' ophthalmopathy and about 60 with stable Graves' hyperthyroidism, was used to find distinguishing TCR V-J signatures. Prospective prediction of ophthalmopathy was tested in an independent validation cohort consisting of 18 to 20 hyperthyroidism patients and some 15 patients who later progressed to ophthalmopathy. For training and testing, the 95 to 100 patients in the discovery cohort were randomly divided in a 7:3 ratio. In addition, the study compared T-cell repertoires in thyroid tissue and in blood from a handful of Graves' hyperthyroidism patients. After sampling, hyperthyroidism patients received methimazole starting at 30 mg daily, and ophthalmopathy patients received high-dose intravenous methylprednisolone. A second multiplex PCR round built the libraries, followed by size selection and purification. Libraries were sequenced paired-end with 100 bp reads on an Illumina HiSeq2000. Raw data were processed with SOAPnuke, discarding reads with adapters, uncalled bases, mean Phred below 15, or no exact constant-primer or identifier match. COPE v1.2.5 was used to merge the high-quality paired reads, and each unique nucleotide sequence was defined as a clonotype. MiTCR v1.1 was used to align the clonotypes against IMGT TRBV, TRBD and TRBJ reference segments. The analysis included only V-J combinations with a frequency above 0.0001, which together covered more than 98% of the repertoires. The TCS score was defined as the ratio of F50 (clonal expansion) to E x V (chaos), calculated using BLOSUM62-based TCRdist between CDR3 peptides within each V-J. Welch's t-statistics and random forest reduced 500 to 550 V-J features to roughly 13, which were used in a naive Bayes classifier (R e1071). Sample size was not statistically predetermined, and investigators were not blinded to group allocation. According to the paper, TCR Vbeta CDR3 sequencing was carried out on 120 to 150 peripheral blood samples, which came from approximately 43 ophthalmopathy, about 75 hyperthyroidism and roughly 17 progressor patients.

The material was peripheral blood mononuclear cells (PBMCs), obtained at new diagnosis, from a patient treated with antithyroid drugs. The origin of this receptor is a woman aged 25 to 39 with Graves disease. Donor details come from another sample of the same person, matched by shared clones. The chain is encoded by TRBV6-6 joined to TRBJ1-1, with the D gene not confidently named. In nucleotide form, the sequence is TGTGCCAGCAGTTACTCGACCAGCCTGAACACTGAAGCTTTCTTT. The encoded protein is CASSYSTSLNTEAFF.